Listed below are T cell receptor beta chains from one sample, sequenced in a study of blood T cell repertoires in COVID-19. Profiled with immunoSEQ multiplex PCR; TCRdb holds only in-frame clones, not every one. The table has 270,000 or so clones, 70% to 90% seen once. The sequencing input was PBMCs or T cells enriched from blood (not recorded which). These receptor sequences come from a woman aged 45-59 years who had been exposed to COVID-19. Each CDR3 is given with its conserved first and last residue. The D gene is left open where the match is weak. Size values are once, few and many counts, or a class for expanded clones, and some rows have none.

d_gene: .
j_gene: TRBJ1-4
abundance: .
v_gene: TRBV2
CDR3aa: CASSEALRGKLFF
CDR3nt: TGTGCCAGCAGTGAAGCGCTTCGCGGAAAACTGTTTTTT

d_gene: TRBD1
j_gene: TRBJ1-2
abundance: .
v_gene: TRBV5-4
CDR3aa: CASSLEGGGYGYTF
CDR3nt: TGTGCCAGCAGCTTGGAAGGGGGCGGCTATGGCTACACCTTC

d_gene: TRBD2
j_gene: TRBJ2-1
abundance: once
v_gene: TRBV7-2
CDR3aa: CASGPGGAYRYNEQFF
CDR3nt: TGTGCCAGCGGCCCCGGGGGGGCCTATCGTTACAATGAGCAGTTCTTC

d_gene: .
j_gene: TRBJ2-3
abundance: .
v_gene: TRBV5-1
CDR3aa: CASSLTTYGTDTQYF
CDR3nt: TGCGCCAGCAGCTTGACCACCTACGGCACAGATACGCAGTATTTT

d_gene: TRBD2
j_gene: TRBJ2-1
abundance: .
v_gene: TRBV30
CDR3aa: CAWSETSGGLGEFF
CDR3nt: TGTGCCTGGAGTGAGACTAGCGGGGGTCTTGGGGAGTTCTTC

d_gene: .
j_gene: TRBJ2-1
abundance: .
v_gene: TRBV19
CDR3aa: CASLPLDRGSNEQFF
CDR3nt: TGTGCCAGTCTGCCCCTGGACAGAGGGAGCAATGAGCAGTTCTTC

d_gene: .
j_gene: TRBJ1-2
abundance: .
v_gene: TRBV11-1
CDR3aa: CASSLSRLSNYGYTF
CDR3nt: TGTGCCAGCAGCTTATCGCGACTATCTAACTATGGCTACACCTTC

d_gene: .
j_gene: TRBJ2-5
abundance: once
v_gene: TRBV28
CDR3aa: CASSSTTAQETQYF
CDR3nt: TGTGCCAGCAGTTCAACGACAGCCCAAGAGACCCAGTACTTC

d_gene: .
j_gene: TRBJ2-7
abundance: .
v_gene: TRBV12-3/TRBV12-4
CDR3aa: CASSLARRGEQYF
CDR3nt: TGTGCCAGCAGTTTGGCTCGACGAGGCGAGCAGTACTTC

d_gene: TRBD1
j_gene: TRBJ2-3
abundance: .
v_gene: TRBV7-9
CDR3aa: CASSLPGGGTDTQYF
CDR3nt: TGTGCCAGCAGCTTACCAGGGGGCGGGACAGATACGCAGTATTTT

d_gene: TRBD1
j_gene: TRBJ1-2
abundance: .
v_gene: TRBV4-1
CDR3aa: CASSQGTGEGYGYTF
CDR3nt: TGCGCCAGCAGCCAGGGGACAGGGGAGGGCTATGGCTACACCTTC

d_gene: TRBD2
j_gene: TRBJ2-1
abundance: few
v_gene: TRBV7-6
CDR3aa: CASSSIPRTSRGNEQFF
CDR3nt: TGTGCCAGCAGCTCTATACCCAGGACTAGCCGGGGGAATGAGCAGTTCTTC

d_gene: .
j_gene: TRBJ2-2
abundance: .
v_gene: TRBV9
CDR3aa: CASSVRSAPDTGELFF
CDR3nt: TGTGCCAGCAGCGTCCGAAGCGCACCGGACACCGGGGAGCTGTTTTTT

d_gene: TRBD1
j_gene: TRBJ2-7
abundance: few
v_gene: TRBV27
CDR3aa: CASSHGQGPYEQYF
CDR3nt: TGTGCCAGCAGCCACGGACAGGGACCCTACGAGCAGTACTTC

d_gene: TRBD1
j_gene: TRBJ2-1
abundance: .
v_gene: TRBV7-9
CDR3aa: CASSLARDRYNEQFF
CDR3nt: TGTGCCAGCAGCTTAGCCCGGGACAGATACAATGAGCAGTTCTTC

d_gene: .
j_gene: TRBJ1-2
abundance: few
v_gene: TRBV12-3/TRBV12-4
CDR3aa: CASRGAVGGYTF
CDR3nt: TGTGCCAGCAGAGGAGCCGTCGGTGGCTACACCTTC

d_gene: TRBD1
j_gene: TRBJ2-1
abundance: once
v_gene: TRBV7-3
CDR3aa: CAGSGQGNYNEQFF
CDR3nt: TGTGCCGGATCGGGACAGGGGAATTACAATGAGCAGTTCTTC

d_gene: .
j_gene: TRBJ2-2
abundance: once
v_gene: TRBV24-1
CDR3aa: CATSDPGAVGELFF
CDR3nt: TGTGCCACCAGTGATCCAGGGGCGGTCGGGGAGCTGTTTTTT

d_gene: .
j_gene: TRBJ2-5
abundance: .
v_gene: TRBV12-3/TRBV12-4
CDR3aa: CASSSFAETQYF
CDR3nt: TGTGCCAGCAGTTCCTTTGCGGAGACCCAGTACTTC

d_gene: .
j_gene: TRBJ2-5
abundance: .
v_gene: TRBV4-1
CDR3aa: CASSQDWSNRETQYF
CDR3nt: TGCGCCAGCAGCCAAGATTGGTCCAATCGGGAGACCCAGTACTTC

d_gene: .
j_gene: TRBJ1-2
abundance: .
v_gene: TRBV13
CDR3aa: CASSLVRGEGYTF
CDR3nt: TGTGCCAGCAGCTTAGTGAGAGGAGAAGGCTACACCTTC

d_gene: TRBD2
j_gene: TRBJ2-3
abundance: .
v_gene: TRBV9
CDR3aa: CASSVAWGGLTDTQYF
CDR3nt: TGTGCCAGCAGCGTAGCTTGGGGGGGACTCACAGATACGCAGTATTTT

d_gene: TRBD1
j_gene: TRBJ1-1
abundance: .
v_gene: TRBV3-1/TRBV3-2
CDR3aa: CASKPGGLGTEAFF
CDR3nt: TGTGCCAGCAAACCAGGGGGCCTGGGCACTGAAGCTTTCTTT

d_gene: TRBD1
j_gene: TRBJ1-2
abundance: .
v_gene: TRBV5-1
CDR3aa: CASRTGGNYGYTF
CDR3nt: TGCGCCAGCCGGACAGGGGGCAACTATGGCTACACCTTC

d_gene: TRBD1
j_gene: TRBJ1-5
abundance: once
v_gene: TRBV6-5
CDR3aa: CASSKQGRQPQHF
CDR3nt: TGTGCCAGCAGTAAACAGGGGCGGCAGCCCCAGCATTTT

d_gene: .
j_gene: TRBJ2-1
abundance: .
v_gene: TRBV2
CDR3aa: CASSGPPPGHLNYNEQFF
CDR3nt: TGTGCCAGCAGTGGCCCCCCACCCGGACACCTAAACTACAATGAGCAGTTCTTC

d_gene: TRBD2
j_gene: TRBJ2-3
abundance: .
v_gene: TRBV7-2
CDR3aa: CASSLYVWTSGGSTDTQYF
CDR3nt: TGTGCCAGCAGCTTATATGTATGGACTAGCGGGGGCTCCACAGATACGCAGTATTTT

d_gene: .
j_gene: TRBJ2-7
abundance: once
v_gene: TRBV4-1
CDR3aa: CASSQEGASYEQYF
CDR3nt: TGCGCCAGCAGCCAAGAAGGGGCTAGCTACGAGCAGTACTTC

d_gene: .
j_gene: TRBJ1-1
abundance: .
v_gene: TRBV28
CDR3aa: CASSLSGGGTEAFF
CDR3nt: TGTGCCAGCAGTTTATCAGGAGGAGGGACTGAAGCTTTCTTT

d_gene: .
j_gene: TRBJ1-1
abundance: .
v_gene: TRBV6-5
CDR3aa: CASSRAGGNTEAFF
CDR3nt: TGTGCCAGCAGCCGGGCCGGGGGGAACACTGAAGCTTTCTTT

d_gene: .
j_gene: TRBJ2-3
abundance: .
v_gene: TRBV3-1/TRBV3-2
CDR3aa: CASSRRLGGGTDTQYF
CDR3nt: TGTGCCAGCAGTCGTAGACTAGGAGGAGGGACAGATACGCAGTATTTT

d_gene: .
j_gene: TRBJ1-1
abundance: .
v_gene: TRBV2
CDR3aa: CASKQGLNTEAFF
CDR3nt: TGTGCCAGCAAACAGGGTCTTAACACTGAAGCTTTCTTT

d_gene: .
j_gene: TRBJ1-2
abundance: .
v_gene: TRBV11-2
CDR3aa: CASSLCRESNYGYTF
CDR3nt: TGTGCCAGCAGCTTATGCCGAGAATCTAACTATGGCTACACCTTC

d_gene: .
j_gene: TRBJ1-5
abundance: .
v_gene: TRBV28
CDR3aa: CASRTGLGDQPQHF
CDR3nt: TGTGCCAGCAGAACAGGGTTAGGGGATCAGCCCCAGCATTTT

d_gene: .
j_gene: TRBJ1-5
abundance: once
v_gene: TRBV5-1
CDR3aa: CASSSLSRGRIVINQPQHF
CDR3nt: TGCGCCAGCAGCTCACTCAGCAGGGGTAGAATTGTTATTAACCAGCCCCAGCATTTT

d_gene: .
j_gene: TRBJ2-3
abundance: .
v_gene: TRBV12-3/TRBV12-4
CDR3aa: CASRLGEDTQYF
CDR3nt: TGTGCCAGCAGACTGGGAGAAGATACGCAGTATTTT

d_gene: .
j_gene: TRBJ1-5
abundance: .
v_gene: TRBV28
CDR3aa: CASSSMGGTNQPQHF
CDR3nt: TGTGCCAGCAGTTCCATGGGAGGGACCAATCAGCCCCAGCATTTT

d_gene: .
j_gene: TRBJ1-1
abundance: .
v_gene: TRBV2
CDR3aa: CASQGSGLDTEAFF
CDR3nt: TGTGCCAGCCAGGGATCAGGGTTGGACACTGAAGCTTTCTTT

d_gene: .
j_gene: TRBJ2-5
abundance: .
v_gene: TRBV7-2
CDR3aa: CASSLMTIGGTQYF
CDR3nt: TGTGCCAGCAGCTTAATGACTATTGGCGGGACCCAGTACTTC

d_gene: .
j_gene: TRBJ1-1
abundance: few
v_gene: TRBV5-1
CDR3aa: CASSWGPGNTEAFF
CDR3nt: TGCGCCAGCAGCTGGGGGCCGGGGAACACTGAAGCTTTCTTT

d_gene: .
j_gene: TRBJ2-1
abundance: .
v_gene: TRBV3-1/TRBV3-2
CDR3aa: CASGAYNEQFF
CDR3nt: TGTGCCAGCGGGGCGTACAATGAGCAGTTCTTC

d_gene: .
j_gene: TRBJ2-7
abundance: .
v_gene: TRBV19
CDR3aa: CASSIGTGRTYEQYF
CDR3nt: TGTGCCAGTAGTATAGGTACAGGGCGCACCTACGAGCAGTACTTC

d_gene: TRBD1
j_gene: TRBJ1-1
abundance: .
v_gene: TRBV18
CDR3aa: CASSPNQGVNTEAFF
CDR3nt: TGTGCCAGCTCACCTAATCAGGGGGTGAACACTGAAGCTTTCTTT

d_gene: .
j_gene: TRBJ1-5
abundance: .
v_gene: TRBV7-8
CDR3aa: CASCRDTSNQPQHF
CDR3nt: TGTGCCAGCTGCCGGGACACTAGCAATCAGCCCCAGCATTTT

d_gene: TRBD2
j_gene: TRBJ2-3
abundance: .
v_gene: TRBV19
CDR3aa: CASSSGGTRIPDTQYF
CDR3nt: TGTGCCAGTAGTTCCGGCGGGACTAGGATCCCAGATACGCAGTATTTT

d_gene: .
j_gene: TRBJ2-2
abundance: many
v_gene: TRBV6-2/TRBV6-3
CDR3aa: CASSYSITGRNTGELFF
CDR3nt: TGTGCCAGCAGTTACTCGATCACAGGGCGGAACACCGGGGAGCTGTTTTTT

d_gene: .
j_gene: TRBJ1-1
abundance: .
v_gene: TRBV5-1
CDR3aa: CASSPNVEGPNTEAFF
CDR3nt: TGCGCCAGCAGCCCAAATGTGGAGGGGCCGAACACTGAAGCTTTCTTT

d_gene: .
j_gene: TRBJ2-2
abundance: .
v_gene: TRBV18
CDR3aa: CASSPSQGTGGELFF
CDR3nt: TGTGCCAGCTCACCATCGCAGGGGACCGGCGGGGAGCTGTTTTTT

d_gene: .
j_gene: TRBJ1-3
abundance: .
v_gene: TRBV25-1
CDR3aa: CATSPNAGENTIYF
CDR3nt: TGTGCCACCTCCCCCAATGCCGGGGAAAACACCATATATTTT